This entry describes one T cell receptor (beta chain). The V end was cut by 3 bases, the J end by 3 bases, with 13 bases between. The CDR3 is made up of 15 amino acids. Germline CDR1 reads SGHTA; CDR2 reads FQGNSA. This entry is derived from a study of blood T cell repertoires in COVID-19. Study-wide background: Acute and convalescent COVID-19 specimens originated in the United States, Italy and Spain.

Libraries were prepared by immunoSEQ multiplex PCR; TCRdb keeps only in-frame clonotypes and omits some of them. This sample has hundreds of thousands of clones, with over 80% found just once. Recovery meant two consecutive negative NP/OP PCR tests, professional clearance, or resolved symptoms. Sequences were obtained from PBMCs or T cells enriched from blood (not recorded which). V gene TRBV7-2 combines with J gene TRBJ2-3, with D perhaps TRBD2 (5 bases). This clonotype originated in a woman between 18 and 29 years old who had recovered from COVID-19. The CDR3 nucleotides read TGTGCCAGCAGCTTCCAGGCCTCGGGAACAGATACGCAGTATTTT. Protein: CASSFQASGTDTQYF.